This T cell receptor beta chain was sequenced during a study of T cells after yellow fever vaccination. Germline CDR1 reads MDHEN; CDR2 reads SYDVKM. V was shortened by 5 bases and J by 6 bases, with 8 bases between the two germline ends. This CDR3 is 12 amino acids long. Worth noting for this clonotype: The antigen remains unidentified.

Regarding the study as a whole: Abundant contaminating clonotypes from the bulk population could appear in FACS-sorted repertoires. Clonotypes found in both CD4 and CD8 compartments made up a small share. Most primary-vaccination clones recurred post-booster (around 97% CD4, over 70% CD8).

They built TCR cDNA with 5'RACE template switching, a step that put in a universal primer site and UMIs. TCRdb re-called the 5' RACE reads with MiXCR, one entry per CDR3 protein. This sample has roughly 300,000 distinct CDR3 sequences; around 7% occur once, and the top ten carry roughly a sixth. The sample here was PBMCs, taken roughly 47 days after the first yellow fever vaccination. V and J are TRBV28 and TRBJ2-4; the D is unclear. The source of this sequence is a man younger than 35 who received the YFV17D yellow fever vaccine. Here the CDR3 DNA reads TGTGCCAGCAGTGAGAAATTAAACATTCAGTACTTC. Its protein product is CASSEKLNIQYF.